Below, 2 T cell receptor beta chains from the same sample are listed, as sequenced in a study of beta chain features in type 1 diabetes. TCRB transcripts that were expressed got sequenced, as all of the isolated RNA had been reverse transcribed. The data were produced by immunoSEQ multiplex PCR, yet TCRdb's version contains in-frame clones alone and is incomplete. The sample includes about 360,000 clones, around 12% of them seen just once. Sequenced sample: naive CD4+ T cells from blood. All receptors derive from a man aged 18 to 30 in good health.

This chain uses TRBV5-4 with TRBJ2-3; TRBD2 is a possible D gene (5 bases). V lost 1 base to trimming and J lost 4 bases, with 10 bases between them. This CDR3 is built from 14 residues. Germline values: CDR1 SGHNT, CDR2 YYREEE (reference sequence). CDR3 DNA sequence: TGTGCCAGCAGCTTGTCAGCGGTTCCAGATACGCAGTATTTT. Protein: CASSLSAVPDTQYF.

The chain employs TRBV29-1 and TRBJ2-5; 8 bases map to TRBD2. Germline CDR1 and CDR2: SQVTM and ANQGSEA. The V gene end was trimmed by 5 bases and the J gene end by 5 bases; junction bases not matched to a gene: 7. This CDR3 comprises 13 residues. The CDR3 sequence is CSVSRGGGETQYF. CDR3 in DNA: TGCAGCGTTAGCCGGGGGGGCGGGGAGACCCAGTACTTC.